These 31 T cell receptor beta chains share one sample of origin, sequenced in a study of blood T cells in healthy people across ages. It was with a sample-barcoded 5' primer and a J-beta primer mix that a second PCR of roughly 6 to 12 cycles was run. TCRdb re-called the 5' RACE reads with MiXCR, one entry per CDR3 protein. The table includes roughly 500,000 distinct CDR3 sequences, roughly 29% detected once. What was sequenced was blood. Receptors originate from a woman aged 70-85 years in good health.

This chain connects TRBV7-2 to TRBJ2-1; the match to TRBD1 covers 9 bases. Germline loops: CDR1 SGHTA, CDR2 FQGNSA. The CDR3 loop spans 15 amino acids. V dropped 5 bases and J dropped 3; count of bases not matched to a gene: 5. CDR3 region: CASSKVGQGYNEQFF. The CDR3 DNA sequence: TGTGCCAGCAGCAAGGTGGGACAGGGCTACAATGAGCAGTTCTTC.

The sample holds a few counts of this clonotype. The chain uses TRBV6-5 and TRBJ2-7; possible D gene TRBD1, 6 bases. Near its end, the DNA agrees better with TRBJ2-5, so the J call may be wrong. The CDR3 is 14 residues long. Germline V lookup: CDR1 MNHEY, CDR2 SVGAGI. The CDR3 DNA follows: TGTGCCAGCAGTACAGACAGGAGGCTGTGGACCCAGTACTTC. Translating gives CASSTDRRLWTQYF.

J is TRBJ1-5 and V is TRBV12-3 or TRBV12-4, with 10 bases identical to TRBD1. V lost 6 bases to trimming and J lost 6 bases; unmatched junction nucleotides: 5. The CDR3 has 14 residues. The CDR3 sequence is CASSRQGAIQPQHF. The CDR3, as DNA: TGTGCCAGCAGCAGACAGGGGGCGATTCAGCCCCAGCATTTT.

This sequence joins TRBV21-1 and TRBJ2-7. TRBV21-1 is a pseudogene segment. This CDR3 region has 10 residues. CDR3 region: CVQGTYEQYF. DNA for the CDR3: TGTGTCCAGGGGACCTACGAGCAGTACTTC.

This clonotype was picked up a small number of times. This chain connects TRBV20-1 to TRBJ1-4; the D is unclear. Germline V lookup: CDR1 DFQATT, CDR2 SNEGSKA (reference sequence). Trimming left V 6 bases short and J 8 bases short, with 19 bases between. The CDR3 is 14 amino acids. This CDR3 reads CSASSEHPGEKLFF. In DNA, the CDR3 is TGCAGTGCCTCGTCGGAACACCCGGGCGAAAAACTGTTTTTT.

The chain employs TRBV29-1 and TRBJ2-5, with D uncertain. From germline, CDR1 is SQVTM and CDR2 ANQGSEA. CDR3 length: 12 amino acids. V was cut by 8 bases and J by 2 bases, with 12 bases left in between. The CDR3 region is CSTEDGQETQYF. The CDR3 DNA follows: TGCAGCACAGAGGACGGGCAAGAGACCCAGTACTTC. The variable domain in full, completed from reference TRBV29-1 and TRBJ2-5, reads SAVISQKPSRDICQRGTSLTIQCQVDSQVTMMFWYRQQPGQSLTLIATANQGSEATYESGFVIDKFPISRPNLTFSTLTVSNMSPEDSSIYLCSTEDGQETQYFGPGTRLLVL.

The gene calls are TRBV6-6 and TRBJ2-5; a possible D gene is TRBD2 (6 bases). Germline CDR1 and CDR2: MNHNY and SVGAGI (reference sequence). The CDR3 loop spans 14 amino acids. V shed 4 bases and J shed 4 bases, with 13 bases lying between them. The CDR3 loop is CASSLGGAAETQYF. The CDR3 coding sequence is TGTGCCAGCAGTTTAGGAGGGGCGGCAGAGACCCAGTACTTC.

This clonotype was recorded a few times. V gene TRBV11-1 combines with J gene TRBJ2-1, with D unclear. Trimming shortened V by 0 bases and J by 10 bases, and 13 bases separated the two germline ends. The CDR3 covers 14 residues. Per germline, CDR1 SGHAT and CDR2 FQDESV (reference sequence). Written as DNA, the CDR3 is TGTGCCAGCAGCTTAGCGCTCCCCACTTTGGAGCAGTTCTTC. Its protein product is CASSLALPTLEQFF.

This clonotype was seen only a few times. J is TRBJ1-1 and V is TRBV5-1, with TRBD1 matching 9 bases. V was pared by 1 base and J by 1 base, with 8 bases of the junction left unmatched. Germline loops: CDR1 SGHRS, CDR2 YFSETQ. The CDR3 runs to 17 residues. CDR3 protein: CASSLTTGGTKNTEAFF. CDR3 bases: TGCGCCAGCAGCTTGACGACAGGGGGTACCAAGAACACTGAAGCTTTCTTT.

As regards this clonotype: A junction end diverges from the germline sequence, so it may reflect a read error. The J gene is TRBJ2-1, the V gene TRBV2; the D is unclear. The germline V gene has CDR1 SNHLY and CDR2 FYNNEI. This CDR3 is built from 14 residues. For the CDR3, the DNA is TGTGCCGGCAGTGAAATTAGCCCCACGAATGAGCAGTTCTTC. It encodes CAGSEISPTNEQFF.

Written as DNA, the CDR3 is TGTGCCAGCAGCTTAGAAGGGACAGGAGTGTTTTTT. It yields the protein CASSLEGTGVFF. The rearrangement links TRBV7-2 to TRBJ1-4; TRBD1 matches 8 bases. CDR1 is SGHTA and CDR2 is FQGNSA in the germline V gene. The CDR3 loop spans 12 amino acids. The J segment lost 15 bases and the V segment lost 1 base, leaving 4 bases of the junction unmatched. The full variable domain, in which reference TRBV7-2 and TRBJ1-4 provide the parts outside the CDR3, is GAGVSQSPSNKVTEKGKDVELRCDPISGHTALYWYRQSLGQGLEFLIYFQGNSAPDKSGLPSDRFSAERTGGSVSTLTIQRTQQEDSAVYLCASSLEGTGVFFGSGTQLSVL.

In this sample, this clonotype turned up a few times. J is TRBJ1-2 and V is TRBV20-1; tentatively, D is TRBD1 (5 bases). V dropped 4 bases and J dropped 8 bases, with 14 bases sitting between them. Germline-derived CDR1 and CDR2 are DFQATT and SNEGSKA (reference sequence). There are 12 residues in the CDR3. The DNA for the CDR3 is TGCAGTGCTATACGGGACTCGCAGGGCTACACCTTC. It codes for CSAIRDSQGYTF.

The chain employs TRBV29-1 and TRBJ2-5, with D unresolved. With 1 base removed from V and 11 bases from J, the gap between germline ends came to 17 bases. The germline CDR1 and CDR2 sequences are SQVTM and ANQGSEA. This CDR3 has 13 residues. DNA of the CDR3: TGCAGCGTTGAAGTCAGGCCTGCGTACGGGCAGTACTTC. This translates into CSVEVRPAYGQYF.

The V gene is TRBV10-3, the J gene TRBJ2-5; tentatively, D is TRBD2 (5 bases). CDR3 length: 14 amino acids. Germline-derived CDR1 and CDR2 are ENHRY and SYGVKD. The V gene lost 10 bases and the J gene lost 2 bases, with 17 bases spanning the gap. The DNA for the CDR3 is TGTGCCAGCAAGAACCCGGGATATCAAGAGACCCAGTACTTC. Amino acids: CASKNPGYQETQYF.

This clonotype has only a few counts. This chain joins TRBV6-6 and TRBJ2-3; a weak D match, TRBD1 (6 bases). The CDR3 is 14 residues long. Germline-derived CDR1 and CDR2 are MNHNY and SVGAGI (reference sequence). V lost 10 bases and J 1 base, leaving 15 bases between the germline ends. CDR3 sequence (DNA): TGTGCCAACATTAGAGGGGGTGGCACAGATACGCAGTATTTT. Residues: CANIRGGGTDTQYF.

This clonotype appeared a few times. V is TRBV11-1 and J is TRBJ2-5, with D possibly being TRBD1 (6 bases). The J call is in doubt because the DNA end fits TRBJ2-1 better. The V gene's germline CDR1 is SGHAT and CDR2 FQDESV (reference sequence). CDR3 length equals 15 residues. The CDR3 sequence: CASGLTGRFSNEQFF. CDR3 DNA sequence: TGTGCCAGCGGACTCACAGGGCGCTTCTCCAATGAGCAGTTCTTC.

The CDR3 nucleotides are TGTGCCAGCAGCTCGGGACTACTAAAAGAGACCCAGTACTTC. This translates into CASSSGLLKETQYF. The J gene is TRBJ2-5, the V gene TRBV7-2; the match to TRBD2 covers 7 bases. V gave up 4 bases and J gave up 3 bases; unmatched junction bases: 5. CDR1 is SGHTA, CDR2 FQGNSA, per germline. This CDR3 contains 14 residues.

Only a few counts were recorded for this clonotype. The rearrangement links TRBV30 to TRBJ2-1, with a weak D call TRBD2 (6 bases). This CDR3 contains 12 residues. The germline V and J ends were trimmed by 3 bases and 7 bases, with 10 bases remaining between them. The germline V gene encodes CDR1 GTSNPN and CDR2 SVGIG (reference sequence). CDR3 sequence (DNA): TGTGCCTGGAGCCTACGGGGGAATGAGCAGTTCTTC. Its translation: CAWSLRGNEQFF.

This clonotype was found a few times. The genes are TRBV12-3 or TRBV12-4 and TRBJ2-3, with 7 bases lining up with TRBD1. Trimming cost V 7 bases and J 5 bases; bases outside gene matches: 3. The CDR3 loop spans 12 amino acids. Here the CDR3 reads CASTGGEDTQYF. DNA for the CDR3: TGTGCCAGCACAGGGGGAGAAGATACGCAGTATTTT.

The J gene is TRBJ2-3, the V gene TRBV4-2, with D perhaps matching TRBD1 (5 bases). The CDR3 loop spans 15 amino acids. Trimming pared 4 bases from V and 9 bases from J, leaving 20 bases between. The germline gives CDR1 LGHNA, CDR2 YNFKEQ. The CDR3 sequence is CASSPAPLNPGTQYF. As DNA, the CDR3 is TGTGCCAGCAGCCCTGCCCCACTGAATCCAGGGACGCAGTATTTT.

The chain couples TRBV19 to TRBJ1-1, with D perhaps matching TRBD1 (5 bases). This CDR3 is 16 amino acids long. Between the trimmed V and J ends, which lost 6 bases and 1 base, there was a span of 18 bases. Germline V gene lookup returns CDR1 LNHDA and CDR2 SQIVND (reference sequence). The CDR3 coding sequence is TGTGCCAGTAGAACGAAGTCCGGGACGGCGAACACTGAAGCTTTCTTT. Its protein product is CASRTKSGTANTEAFF.

This sequence joins TRBV18 and TRBJ2-1; D is perhaps TRBD2 (5 bases). V was shortened by 0 bases and J by 8 bases, with 14 bases between the two germline ends. The CDR3 contains 15 residues. Germline values: CDR1 KGHSH, CDR2 LQKENI. This CDR3 is CASSPPGAGEYEQFF. The DNA for the CDR3 is TGTGCCAGCTCACCACCGGGAGCCGGAGAGTATGAGCAGTTCTTC.

The gene calls are TRBV12-3 or TRBV12-4 and TRBJ1-3, with D unresolved. This CDR3 has 12 amino acids. Trimming removed 9 bases from V and 4 bases from J, with 10 bases in between. CDR3: CASWPWGNTIYF. DNA for the CDR3: TGTGCCAGTTGGCCCTGGGGAAACACCATATATTTT.

Only a few counts were recorded for this clonotype. Sequence at one end of the junction differs from germline and may be a read error. The V and J genes are TRBV7-3 and TRBJ2-3; 11 nucleotides align to TRBD1. The CDR3 has 15 residues. The V gene's germline CDR1 is SGHTA and CDR2 FQGTGA. The CDR3 nucleotides read TGTGCCAGCGGAGGGACAGGGGGAACGACAGATACGCAGTGTTTT. It is translated as CASGGTGGTTDTQCF.

The rearrangement uses TRBV29-1 and TRBJ2-7; 9 nucleotides agree with TRBD1. This CDR3 has 15 amino acids. Trimming cost V 1 base and J 4 bases; bases outside gene matches: 8. Germline CDR1 and CDR2: SQVTM and ANQGSEA. For the CDR3, the DNA is TGCAGCGTTGAAGGGGACAGGGAACACCCATACGAGCAGTACTTC. Its protein product is CSVEGDREHPYEQYF.

This clonotype was counted between two and nine times. The chain recombines TRBV7-2 with TRBJ2-4; D gene ambiguous. Trimming pared 2 bases from V and 1 base from J, leaving 9 bases between. Per germline, CDR1 SGHTA and CDR2 FQGNSA. This CDR3 comprises 15 residues. The CDR3 DNA reads TGTGCCAGCAGCTTACGAAATCTGGCCAAAAACATTCAGTACTTC. Its translation is CASSLRNLAKNIQYF.

In this sample, this clonotype turned up a few times. The genes are TRBV6-5 and TRBJ1-2; D gene ambiguous. The length of the CDR3 is 15 residues. The V and J ends lost 6 bases and 5 bases respectively, with 19 bases between them. In germline, CDR1 is MNHEY, CDR2 SVGAGI. The DNA for the CDR3 is TGTGCCAGCAGCTCCACGGGGTCGGGAAGGTATGGCTACACCTTC. Protein: CASSSTGSGRYGYTF.

A few counts support this clonotype. This chain's CDR3 is CASSLPGRNYGYTF. CDR3 in DNA: TGTGCCAGCAGCCTCCCTGGACGGAACTATGGCTACACCTTC. The chain employs TRBV3-1 and TRBJ1-2; D is uncertain. The CDR3 runs 14 residues. Germline-derived CDR1 and CDR2 are LGHDT and YNNKEL (reference sequence). The V and J ends lost 4 bases and 2 bases respectively, with 11 bases between them.

The CDR3 protein is CSAGPAGGADTQYF. Here the CDR3 DNA reads TGCAGTGCTGGACCAGCGGGTGGTGCAGATACGCAGTATTTT. The chain joins TRBV20-1 to TRBJ2-3, with D tentatively TRBD2 (6 bases). V lost 5 bases and J 4 bases, leaving 16 bases between the germline ends. This CDR3 is 14 amino acids long. CDR1 is DFQATT and CDR2 is SNEGSKA in the germline V gene (reference sequence).

This clonotype was counted only a few times. The chain joins TRBV5-4 to TRBJ1-1; TRBD1 might be the D (5 bases). V was trimmed by 1 base and J by 1 base, leaving 17 bases between them. The CDR3 covers 17 residues. CDR1 and CDR2 from the germline V gene are SGHNT and YYREEE (reference sequence). The CDR3 DNA is TGTGCCAGCAGCTTGAGATTCGGGCGACAGAGGAACACTGAAGCTTTCTTT. Its protein product is CASSLRFGRQRNTEAFF.

This clonotype was detected a few times. This chain joins TRBV15 and TRBJ1-6, with 8 bases identical to TRBD1. This CDR3 comprises 15 residues. CDR1 is LNHNV and CDR2 is YYDKDF in the germline V gene (reference sequence). Trimming cost V 11 bases and J 1 base; bases outside gene matches: 7. The CDR3 loop reads CAASQGESYNSPLHF. CDR3 DNA sequence: TGTGCCGCGTCACAGGGGGAGTCCTATAATTCACCCCTCCACTTT.